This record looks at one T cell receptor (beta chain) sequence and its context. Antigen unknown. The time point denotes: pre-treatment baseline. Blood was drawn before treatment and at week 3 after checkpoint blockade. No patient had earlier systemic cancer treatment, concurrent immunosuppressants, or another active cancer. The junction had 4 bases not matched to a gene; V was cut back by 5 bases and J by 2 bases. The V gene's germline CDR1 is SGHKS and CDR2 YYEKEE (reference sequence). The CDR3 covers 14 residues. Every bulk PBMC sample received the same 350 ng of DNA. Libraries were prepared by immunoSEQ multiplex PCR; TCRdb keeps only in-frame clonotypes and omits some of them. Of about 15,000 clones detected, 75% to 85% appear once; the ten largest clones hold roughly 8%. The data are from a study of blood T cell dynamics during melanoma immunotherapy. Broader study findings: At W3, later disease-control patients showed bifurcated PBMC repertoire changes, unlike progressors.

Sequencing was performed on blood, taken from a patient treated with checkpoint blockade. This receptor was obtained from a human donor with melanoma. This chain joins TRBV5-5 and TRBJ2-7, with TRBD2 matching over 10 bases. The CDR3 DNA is TGTGCCAGCAGAGAGCTAGCGGGAGCCTACGAGCAGTACTTC. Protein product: CASRELAGAYEQYF.